Listed below are T cell receptor beta chains from one sample, sequenced in a study of blood T cell repertoires in COVID-19. The table came from immunoSEQ multiplex PCR; TCRdb's copy has only in-frame clones and leaves some out. The table records approximately 36,000 clones, roughly 89% of them present only once. Sequencing was performed on peripheral blood. These receptor sequences come from a man aged 60 to 75 with active or convalescent COVID-19. Both conserved end residues are part of each CDR3. A D gene is named only where the DNA matches it firmly. The listing skips clone size in some rows; elsewhere it reads once, few, many or a size class.

-	TRBV6-5	TRBD1	TRBJ2-7	CASSYSGQGAYEQYF	TGTGCCAGCAGTTACTCAGGGCAGGGGGCCTACGAGCAGTACTTC
-	TRBV4-1	TRBD1	TRBJ1-1	CASSRDSVNTEAFF	TGCGCCAGCAGCCGGGACAGTGTGAACACTGAAGCTTTCTTT
-	TRBV27	-	TRBJ2-2	CASSLAAVNTGELFF	TGTGCCAGCAGTTTGGCGGCAGTTAACACCGGGGAGCTGTTTTTT
-	TRBV28	-	TRBJ1-4	CASSPGGVSEKLFF	TGTGCCAGCAGTCCCGGAGGGGTCTCTGAAAAACTGTTTTTT
-	TRBV28	-	TRBJ1-2	CASSSFRTADYGYTF	TGTGCCAGCAGCTCCTTCCGAACAGCCGACTATGGCTACACCTTC
-	TRBV28	-	TRBJ1-1	CASMGARNTEAFF	TGTGCCAGCATGGGGGCTCGGAACACTGAAGCTTTCTTT
-	TRBV7-9	TRBD1	TRBJ1-1	CASSFTQGGSTEAFF	TGTGCCAGCAGCTTCACCCAGGGGGGAAGTACTGAAGCTTTCTTT
-	TRBV5-1	TRBD2	TRBJ2-1	CASSFGLAGPMNEQFF	TGCGCCAGCAGCTTTGGGCTAGCGGGGCCTATGAATGAGCAGTTCTTC
-	TRBV19	TRBD2	TRBJ2-5	CASKLAGQETQYF	TGTGCCAGTAAACTAGCGGGCCAAGAGACCCAGTACTTC
-	TRBV19	-	TRBJ2-6	CASMRRTGANVLTF	TGTGCCAGCATGCGGCGAACTGGGGCCAACGTCCTGACTTTC
-	TRBV5-1	-	TRBJ2-3	CASVAAGTDTQYF	TGCGCCAGCGTCGCGGCGGGCACAGATACGCAGTATTTT
-	TRBV19	-	TRBJ2-5	CASSIAFWEYQETQYF	TGTGCCAGTAGTATCGCGTTTTGGGAGTACCAAGAGACCCAGTACTTC
-	TRBV5-6	-	TRBJ1-1	CASSLRGGDTEAFF	TGTGCCAGCAGCTTGCGCGGGGGGGACACTGAAGCTTTCTTT
-	TRBV6-2/TRBV6-3	-	TRBJ2-7	CASSRQIFRSYEQYF	TGTGCCAGCAGTCGACAGATTTTTAGGTCCTACGAGCAGTACTTC
-	TRBV18	-	TRBJ2-1	CASSLAAFTYNEQFF	TGTGCCAGCTCATTAGCGGCTTTTACCTACAATGAGCAGTTCTTC
-	TRBV6-4	TRBD2	TRBJ2-6	CASSETSGPLVGANVLTF	TGTGCCAGCAGTGAAACTAGCGGCCCCTTAGTTGGGGCCAACGTCCTGACTTTC
-	TRBV11-2	-	TRBJ2-7	CASSLVGRVYEQYF	TGTGCCAGCAGCTTAGTTGGTCGAGTTTACGAGCAGTACTTC
-	TRBV7-2	TRBD2	TRBJ2-7	CASSQGGLAGRYEQYF	TGTGCCAGCAGCCAAGGGGGACTAGCTGGCCGCTACGAGCAGTACTTC
once	TRBV3-1/TRBV3-2	TRBD2	TRBJ2-7	CASSREGIYEQYF	TGTGCCAGCAGCCGGGAGGGGATCTACGAGCAGTACTTC
-	TRBV5-5	TRBD2	TRBJ2-4	CASSLYSGPLGTKNIQYF	TGTGCCAGCAGCTTGTATAGCGGGCCCCTGGGGACCAAAAACATTCAGTACTTC
-	TRBV28	TRBD1	TRBJ1-5	CASTRGQGASNQPQHF	TGTGCCAGCACCAGAGGACAGGGGGCCAGTAATCAGCCCCAGCATTTT
-	TRBV21-1	-	TRBJ2-7	CASKTNSAVQYF	TGTGCCAGCAAGACGAACAGTGCAGTACAGTACTTC
-	TRBV2	-	TRBJ2-2	CASSELGRGTGELFF	TGTGCCAGCAGTGAACTAGGGAGAGGGACCGGGGAGCTGTTTTTT
-	TRBV7-9	TRBD2	TRBJ2-7	CASTGLAGSSYEQYF	TGTGCCAGCACGGGACTAGCGGGGAGTTCCTACGAGCAGTACTTC
-	TRBV27	TRBD2	TRBJ2-1	CASSLRGGSGRAGYSYNEQFF	TGTGCCAGCAGTTTAAGAGGCGGTAGCGGGAGGGCCGGGTATTCATACAATGAGCAGTTCTTC
-	TRBV5-1	TRBD1	TRBJ1-1	CASSLNTRTGGEGTEAFF	TGCGCCAGCAGCTTGAATACTCGGACAGGGGGCGAAGGCACTGAAGCTTTCTTT
-	TRBV6-5	TRBD1	TRBJ2-7	CASSSRDRGGEQYF	TGTGCCAGCAGTTCCCGGGACAGGGGAGGCGAGCAGTACTTC
-	TRBV7-2	-	TRBJ1-5	CASSQMTSNNQPQHF	TGTGCCAGCAGCCAGATGACAAGTAACAATCAGCCCCAGCATTTT
-	TRBV3-1/TRBV3-2	-	TRBJ1-2	CASSQDRGVAYGYTF	TGTGCCAGCAGCCAAGATCGGGGAGTAGCCTATGGCTACACCTTC
once	TRBV29-1	TRBD1	TRBJ2-5	CSGGTGMGYRETQYF	TGCAGCGGGGGGACAGGGATGGGATACAGGGAGACCCAGTACTTC
-	TRBV24-1	TRBD2	TRBJ2-7	CATSDFGGATYF	TGTGCCACCAGTGATTTCGGGGGGGCTACGTACTTC
-	TRBV7-3	-	TRBJ2-5	CASSLRGGSEETQYF	TGTGCCAGCAGCTTAAGAGGGGGATCCGAGGAGACCCAGTACTTC
-	TRBV6-2/TRBV6-3	TRBD1	TRBJ1-5	CASSYSWGRGPDQPQHF	TGTGCCAGCAGTTACTCTTGGGGTAGGGGGCCCGATCAGCCCCAGCATTTT
-	TRBV15	-	TRBJ1-6	CATSSSGQQNSPLHF	TGTGCCACCAGCTCTTCCGGACAGCAGAATTCACCCCTCCACTTT
once	TRBV20-1	TRBD2	TRBJ2-1	CSASSTSGRFYNEQFF	TGCAGTGCTAGTAGTACTAGCGGGAGATTCTACAATGAGCAGTTCTTC
-	TRBV18	TRBD2	TRBJ2-5	CASSQPGLAGGSVQYF	TGTGCCAGCTCACAACCGGGACTAGCGGGAGGCTCAGTACAGTACTTC
once	TRBV28	-	TRBJ2-1	CASSLGTPPTKGQFF	TGTGCCAGCAGTTTAGGGACTCCCCCCACCAAGGGGCAGTTCTTC
-	TRBV19	TRBD1	TRBJ2-1	CASSRTGGGEQFF	TGTGCCAGTAGCCGGACAGGAGGAGGTGAGCAGTTCTTC
-	TRBV10-2	-	TRBJ1-5	CASSLGGTQPQHF	TGCGCCAGCAGTTTGGGGGGGACTCAGCCCCAGCATTTT
-	TRBV19	TRBD1	TRBJ1-2	CASSIAGQGGYGYTF	TGTGCCAGTAGTATCGCGGGACAGGGGGGGTATGGCTACACCTTC
-	TRBV6-5	-	TRBJ1-1	CASSYSRVAGNFGAFF	TGTGCCAGCAGTTACTCGAGAGTAGCAGGGAATTTTGGGGCTTTCTTT
-	TRBV9	TRBD1	TRBJ2-1	CASSVRDRLWNEQFF	TGTGCCAGCAGCGTAAGGGACAGGCTATGGAATGAGCAGTTCTTC
-	TRBV19	-	TRBJ2-3	CASSLDSPGADTQYF	TGTGCCAGTAGTTTGGACAGTCCTGGCGCAGATACGCAGTATTTT
once	TRBV18	TRBD1	TRBJ1-1	CASSPQGAAFF	TGTGCCAGCTCACCACAGGGGGCGGCTTTCTTT
-	TRBV6-6	-	TRBJ2-7	CASSRTSQLGGEQYF	TGTGCCAGCAGTCGAACCTCCCAACTAGGTGGCGAGCAGTACTTC